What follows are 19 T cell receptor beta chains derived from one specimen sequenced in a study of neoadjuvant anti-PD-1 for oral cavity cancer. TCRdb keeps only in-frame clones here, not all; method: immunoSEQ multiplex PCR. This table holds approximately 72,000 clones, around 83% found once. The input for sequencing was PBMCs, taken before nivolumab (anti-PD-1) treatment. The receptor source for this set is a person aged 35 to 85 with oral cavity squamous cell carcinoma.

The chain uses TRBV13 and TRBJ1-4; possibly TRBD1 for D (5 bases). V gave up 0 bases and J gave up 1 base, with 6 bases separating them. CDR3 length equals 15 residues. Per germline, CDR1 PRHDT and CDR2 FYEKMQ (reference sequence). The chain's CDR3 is CASSLGQETNEKLFF. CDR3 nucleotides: TGTGCCAGCAGCTTAGGACAGGAAACTAATGAAAAACTGTTTTTT.

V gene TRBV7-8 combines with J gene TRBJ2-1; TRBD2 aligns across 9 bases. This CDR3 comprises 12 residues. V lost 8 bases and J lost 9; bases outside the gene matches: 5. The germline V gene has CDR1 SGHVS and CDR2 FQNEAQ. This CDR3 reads CASEREEGEQFF. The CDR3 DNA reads TGTGCCAGCGAGCGGGAGGAAGGTGAGCAGTTCTTC.

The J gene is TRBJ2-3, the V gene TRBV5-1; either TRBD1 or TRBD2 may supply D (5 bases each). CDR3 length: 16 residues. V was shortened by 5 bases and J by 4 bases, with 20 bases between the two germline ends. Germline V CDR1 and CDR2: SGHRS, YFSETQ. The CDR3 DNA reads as TGCGCCAGCAGAGGCGTTGGGGGTAGGAGTTCAGATACGCAGTATTTT. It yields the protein CASRGVGGRSSDTQYF.

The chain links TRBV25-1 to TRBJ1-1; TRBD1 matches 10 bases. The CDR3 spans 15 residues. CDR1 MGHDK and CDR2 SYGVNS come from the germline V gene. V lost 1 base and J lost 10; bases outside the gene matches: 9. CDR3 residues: CASSESLGQGLGAFF. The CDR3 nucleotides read TGTGCCAGCAGTGAATCGCTGGGACAGGGGTTAGGAGCTTTCTTT.

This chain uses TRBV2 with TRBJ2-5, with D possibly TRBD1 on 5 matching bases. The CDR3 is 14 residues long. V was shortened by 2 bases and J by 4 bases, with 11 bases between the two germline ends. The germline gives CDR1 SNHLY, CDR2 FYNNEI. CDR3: CASSELTVLETQYF. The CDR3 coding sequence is TGTGCCAGCAGTGAATTGACAGTTTTAGAGACCCAGTACTTC.

The chain's CDR3 is CATGRGNEQYF. In DNA form, the CDR3 reads TGTGCCACGGGCCGAGGAAACGAGCAGTACTTC. The genes are TRBV19 and TRBJ2-7; D is undetermined. The CDR3 extends over 11 amino acids. Germline CDR1 is LNHDA and CDR2 is SQIVND (reference sequence). Deletions cut 10 bases from V and 5 bases from J, with 12 bases between.

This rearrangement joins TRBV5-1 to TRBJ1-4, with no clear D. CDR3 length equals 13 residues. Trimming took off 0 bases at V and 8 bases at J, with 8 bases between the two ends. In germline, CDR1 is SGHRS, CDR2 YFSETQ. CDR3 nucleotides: TGCGCCAGCAGCTTGGTGGGCGACGAAAAACTGTTTTTT. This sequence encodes CASSLVGDEKLFF.

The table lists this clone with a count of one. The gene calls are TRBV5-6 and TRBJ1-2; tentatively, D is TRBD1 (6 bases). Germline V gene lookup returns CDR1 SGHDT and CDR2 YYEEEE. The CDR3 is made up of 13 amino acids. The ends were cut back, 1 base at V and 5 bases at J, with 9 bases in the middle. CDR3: CASSLFTGYGYTF. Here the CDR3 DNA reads TGTGCCAGCAGCTTGTTTACAGGGTATGGCTACACCTTC. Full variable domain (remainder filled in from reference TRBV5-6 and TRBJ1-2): DAGVTQSPTHLIKTRGQQVTLRCSPKSGHDTVSWYQQALGQGPQFIFQYYEEEERQRGNFPDRFSGHQFPNYSSELNVNALLLGDSALYLCASSLFTGYGYTFGSGTRLTVV.

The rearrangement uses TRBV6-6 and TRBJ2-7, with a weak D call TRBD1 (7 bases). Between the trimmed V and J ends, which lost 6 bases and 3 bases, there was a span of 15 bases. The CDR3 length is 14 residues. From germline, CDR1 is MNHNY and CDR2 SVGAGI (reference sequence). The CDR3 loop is CASSRGTDDYEQYF. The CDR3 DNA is TGTGCCAGCAGCCGCGGGACAGATGACTACGAGCAGTACTTC.

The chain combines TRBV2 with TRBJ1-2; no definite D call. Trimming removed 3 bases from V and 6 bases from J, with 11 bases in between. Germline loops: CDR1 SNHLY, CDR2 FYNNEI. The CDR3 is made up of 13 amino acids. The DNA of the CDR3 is TGTGCCAGCAGTGACAGTCTTCTCAATGGCTACACCTTC. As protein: CASSDSLLNGYTF.

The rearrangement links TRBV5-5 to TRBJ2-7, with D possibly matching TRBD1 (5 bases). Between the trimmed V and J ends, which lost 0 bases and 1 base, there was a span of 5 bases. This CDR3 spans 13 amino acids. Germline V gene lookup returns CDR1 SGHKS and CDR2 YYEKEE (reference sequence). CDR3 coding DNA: TGTGCCAGCAGCTTGGCAGGGTCCTACGAGCAGTACTTC. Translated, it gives CASSLAGSYEQYF. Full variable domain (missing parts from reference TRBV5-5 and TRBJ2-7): DAGVTQSPTHLIKTRGQQVTLRCSPISGHKSVSWYQQVLGQGPQFIFQYYEKEERGRGNFPDRFSARQFPNYSSELNVNALLLGDSALYLCASSLAGSYEQYFGPGTRLTVT.

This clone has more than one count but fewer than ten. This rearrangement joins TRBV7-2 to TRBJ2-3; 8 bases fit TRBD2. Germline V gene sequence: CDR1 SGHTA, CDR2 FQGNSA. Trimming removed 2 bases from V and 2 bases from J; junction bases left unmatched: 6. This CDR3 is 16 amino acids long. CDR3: CASSLFGGGNTDTQYF. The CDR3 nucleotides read TGTGCCAGCAGCTTATTCGGCGGGGGGAACACAGATACGCAGTATTTT.

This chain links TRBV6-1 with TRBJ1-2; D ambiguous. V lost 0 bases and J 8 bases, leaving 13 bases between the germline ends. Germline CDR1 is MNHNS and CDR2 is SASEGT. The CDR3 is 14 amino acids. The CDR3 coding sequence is TGTGCCAGCAGTGAAGCACGAGCTGCCGGAGGCTACACCTTC. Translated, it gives CASSEARAAGGYTF.

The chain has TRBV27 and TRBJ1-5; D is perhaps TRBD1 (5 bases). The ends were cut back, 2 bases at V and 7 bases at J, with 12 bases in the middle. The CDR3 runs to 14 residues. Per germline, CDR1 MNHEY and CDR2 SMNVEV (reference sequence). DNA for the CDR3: TGTGCCAGCAGTTTAATGGCAGGGAGCCAGCCCCAGCATTTT. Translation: CASSLMAGSQPQHF.

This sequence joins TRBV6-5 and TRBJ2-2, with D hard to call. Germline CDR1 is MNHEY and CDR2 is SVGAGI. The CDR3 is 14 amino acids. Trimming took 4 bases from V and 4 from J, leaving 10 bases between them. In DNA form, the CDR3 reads TGTGCCAGCAGTTTAAAGCGTAGCACCGGGGAGCTGTTTTTT. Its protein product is CASSLKRSTGELFF.

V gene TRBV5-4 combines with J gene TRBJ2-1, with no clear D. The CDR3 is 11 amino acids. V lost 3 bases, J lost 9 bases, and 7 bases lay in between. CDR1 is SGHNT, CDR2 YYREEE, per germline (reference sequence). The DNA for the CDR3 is TGTGCCAGCAGCTATAAGGGTGAGCAGTTCTTC. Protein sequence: CASSYKGEQFF.

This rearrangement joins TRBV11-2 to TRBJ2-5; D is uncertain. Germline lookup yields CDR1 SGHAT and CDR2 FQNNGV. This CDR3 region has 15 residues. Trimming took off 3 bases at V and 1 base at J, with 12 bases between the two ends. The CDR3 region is CASSLGGSTQETQYF. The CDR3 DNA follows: TGTGCCAGCAGCTTGGGTGGGTCTACCCAAGAGACCCAGTACTTC.

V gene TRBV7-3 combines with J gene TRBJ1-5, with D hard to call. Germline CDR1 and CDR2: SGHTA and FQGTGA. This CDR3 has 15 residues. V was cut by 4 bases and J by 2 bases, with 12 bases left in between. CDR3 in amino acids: CASSSAGLGNQPQHF. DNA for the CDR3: TGTGCCAGCAGCTCCGCGGGCTTGGGCAATCAGCCCCAGCATTTT.

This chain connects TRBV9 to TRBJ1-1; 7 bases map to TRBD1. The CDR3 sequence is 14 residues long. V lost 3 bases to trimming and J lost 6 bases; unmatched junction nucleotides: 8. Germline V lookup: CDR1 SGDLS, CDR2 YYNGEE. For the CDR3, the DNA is TGTGCCAGCAGCGCCCGTTCAGGGGGGGCTGAAGCTTTCTTT. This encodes CASSARSGGAEAFF.